The entry below gives a single T cell receptor beta chain sequence along with its context. This entry comes from a study of blood T cell repertoires in COVID-19. At the level of the study: In each case, the material was cDNA or gDNA derived from T cells, B-cell-depleted T cells, or PBMCs.

From germline, CDR1 is WSHSY and CDR2 SAAADI. Trimming shortened V by 7 bases and J by 0 bases, and 10 bases separated the two germline ends. This CDR3 spans 14 amino acids. Repertoires were generated with immunoSEQ multiplex PCR, while TCRdb's copy carries only in-frame clones and drops some. The sample shows 120,000 to 150,000 clones, 87% of them seen only once. The sequence was obtained from a man between 50 and 59 years old who had recovered from COVID-19. Sequencing input: peripheral blood. V gene TRBV10-2 combines with J gene TRBJ1-5, with D perhaps TRBD1 (6 bases). This chain's CDR3 is CASTPDSSNQPQHF. The CDR3 DNA is TGCGCCAGCACCCCGGACAGTAGCAATCAGCCCCAGCATTTT.